One sample yielded the 20 T cell receptor beta chains listed below, sequenced in a study of T cells in Graves' hyperthyroidism and ophthalmopathy. Researchers amplified the TCR beta CDR3 regions from RNA transcripts. First-round RT-PCR of the TCR CDR3 relied on the HTBI primer set. TCRdb itself ran the multiplex PCR reads through MiXCR, one entry per CDR3 protein. The sample has hundreds of thousands of distinct CDR3 sequences; 14% to 15% are singletons. Input material: blood. The receptors here all came from a woman between 35 and 50 years old with Graves' ophthalmopathy.

The chain couples TRBV7-8 to TRBJ1-3, with TRBD1 as a possible D gene (5 bases). This CDR3 has 16 residues. The V and J ends lost 5 bases and 0 bases respectively, with 14 bases between them. Germline-derived CDR1 and CDR2 are SGHVS and FQNEAQ. CDR3 nucleotide sequence: TGTGCCAGCAGCCCCCCGACAGTGCCCTCTGGAAACACCATATATTTT. Its translation is CASSPPTVPSGNTIYF.

This clonotype came up many times. The chain couples TRBV6-1 to TRBJ2-3, with 7 nucleotides matching TRBD2. Per germline, CDR1 MNHNS and CDR2 SASEGT. V gave up 6 bases and J gave up 6 bases; unmatched junction bases: 3. The CDR3 contains 12 residues. CDR3 amino acids: CASSKAGDTQYF. As DNA, the CDR3 is TGTGCCAGCAGCAAAGCGGGGGATACGCAGTATTTT.

This clonotype was counted at least ten times. The chain is built from TRBV6-2 or TRBV6-3 and TRBJ1-2; D is unclear. The CDR3 spans 12 residues. Germline CDR1 is MNHEY and CDR2 is SVGEGT. V dropped 10 bases and J dropped 6 bases, with 15 bases sitting between them. CDR3 DNA sequence: TGTGCCATCCACTCCGCGGTCGATGGCTACACCTTC. It encodes CAIHSAVDGYTF.

This clonotype has more than one count but fewer than ten. The V call is TRBV27, the J call TRBJ2-7; 7 bases are shared with TRBD2. This CDR3 has 17 residues. With V trimmed by 4 bases and J by 2 bases, 14 bases remained unmatched. Germline CDR1 reads MNHEY; CDR2 reads SMNVEV (reference sequence). Written as DNA, the CDR3 is TGTGCCAGCAGTTGGGCTGGTTTTGGCGGGAGTGCCTACGAGCAGTACTTC. Translation: CASSWAGFGGSAYEQYF.

This chain joins TRBV7-2 and TRBJ1-2; maybe TRBD1 (5 bases). The V end lost 0 bases, the J end lost 6 bases, and 8 bases lay between the germline ends. Per germline, CDR1 SGHTA and CDR2 FQGNSA. This CDR3 region has 13 residues. DNA for the CDR3: TGTGCCAGCAGCTTAGCTGCAGGGAATGGCTACACCTTC. It encodes CASSLAAGNGYTF.

Points on this clonotype: The missing conserved phenylalanine or tryptophan at the end of this CDR3 makes a read error likely. The V and J genes are TRBV11-2 and TRBJ1-3, with 9 bases identical to TRBD1. The germline V gene encodes CDR1 SGHAT and CDR2 FQNNGV. The CDR3 totals 17 residues. V shed 2 bases, J shed 0 bases, and the junction held 5 bases outside the gene matches. In DNA form, the CDR3 reads TGTGCCAGCAGCTTAACCGGGACAGGGAGCTCTGGAAACACCATATATCTT. This codes for CASSLTGTGSSGNTIYL.

Many counts were recorded for this clonotype. The CDR3 spells CASSFPGQGLNEQYF. CDR3 nucleotides: TGTGCCAGCAGTTTTCCGGGACAGGGTCTAAACGAGCAGTACTTC. The rearrangement joins TRBV27 to TRBJ2-7, with 9 positions matching TRBD1. The CDR3 totals 15 residues. J lost 5 bases, V lost 3 bases, and 8 bases had no gene match. Per the germline V gene, CDR1 is MNHEY and CDR2 is SMNVEV (reference sequence).

This clonotype has ten or more counts. This rearrangement joins TRBV4-2 to TRBJ2-5; 13 positions agree with TRBD2. V lost 0 bases to trimming and J lost 3 bases; unmatched junction nucleotides: 1. The CDR3 spans 16 residues. Germline CDR1 reads LGHNA; CDR2 reads YNFKEQ. The CDR3 DNA reads TGTGCCAGCAGCCAAGACGGGACTAGCGGGAAAGAGACCCAGTACTTC. As protein: CASSQDGTSGKETQYF.

This clonotype has more than one count but fewer than ten. V usage is TRBV5-1 and J usage is TRBJ2-2; tentatively, D is TRBD2 (5 bases). This CDR3 region has 16 residues. Germline lookup yields CDR1 SGHRS and CDR2 YFSETQ. V gave up 7 bases and J gave up 1 base, with 17 bases separating them. CDR3 DNA: TGCGCCAGCCGGGATCACGGAACCTGGAACACCGGGGAGCTGTTTTTT. It yields the protein CASRDHGTWNTGELFF.

The chain couples TRBV6-1 to TRBJ1-5; D not certain. The CDR3 has 15 residues. V was trimmed by 2 bases and J by 5 bases, leaving 13 bases between them. Germline loops: CDR1 MNHNS, CDR2 SASEGT. The CDR3 region is CASSEQSEGHQPQHF. In DNA form, the CDR3 reads TGTGCCAGCAGTGAACAGTCGGAGGGCCATCAGCCCCAGCATTTT.

Ten or more counts support this clonotype. An end of the junction does not agree with germline; a read error may underlie this. The gene calls are TRBV7-2 and TRBJ2-5; no clear D. Germline V gene sequence: CDR1 SGHTA, CDR2 FQGNSA. The CDR3 extends over 15 amino acids. In DNA form, the CDR3 reads TGTGCCAGCACCTTATCCCCGACCGTGCAAGAGACCCAGTACTTC. It encodes CASTLSPTVQETQYF.

This clonotype showed up many times. CDR3 coding DNA: TGTGCCAGCAGCCCGGACAGGAAGAAGGATACGCAGTATTTT. Amino acid sequence: CASSPDRKKDTQYF. The V and J genes are TRBV12-3 or TRBV12-4 and TRBJ2-3, with 7 bases identical to TRBD1. The CDR3 has 14 residues. The V segment lost 6 bases and the J segment 6 bases; nucleotides outside the gene matches: 9.

This clonotype was counted at least ten times. The chain recombines TRBV27 with TRBJ2-7, with 8 bases that match TRBD2. Trimming at V came to 6 bases and at J to 3 bases, leaving 10 bases not matched to a gene. The CDR3 sequence is 15 residues long. Germline V lookup: CDR1 MNHEY, CDR2 SMNVEV (reference sequence). In DNA form, the CDR3 reads TGTGCCAGCAGCAGACAGCGGGAGACAAGCTACGAGCAGTACTTC. Protein sequence: CASSRQRETSYEQYF.

This clonotype was seen at least ten times. The rearrangement links TRBV4-1 to TRBJ2-5; 8 nucleotides align to TRBD2. V was pared by 1 base and J by 4 bases, with 2 bases of the junction left unmatched. The germline V gene encodes CDR1 MGHRA and CDR2 YSYEKL. The CDR3 consists of 14 residues. CDR3 loop: CASSQAGGRETQYF. CDR3 nucleotides: TGCGCCAGCAGCCAAGCGGGAGGGAGAGAGACCCAGTACTTC.

The gene calls are TRBV5-1 and TRBJ2-5; possible D gene TRBD1, 5 bases. In germline, CDR1 is SGHRS, CDR2 YFSETQ. The CDR3 runs to 13 residues. V dropped 7 bases and J dropped 3 bases, with 13 bases sitting between them. Here the CDR3 DNA reads TGCGCCAGCTGCCGGCAGGGTGAAGAGACCCAGTACTTC. Translated, it gives CASCRQGEETQYF. The full variable domain, rest sourced from reference TRBV5-1 and TRBJ2-5, is KAGVTQTPRYLIKTRGQQVTLSCSPISGHRSVSWYQQTPGQGLQFLFEYFSETQRNKGNFPGRFSGRQFSNSRSEMNVSTLELGDSALYLCASCRQGEETQYFGPGTRLLVL.

The J gene is TRBJ2-3, the V gene TRBV28; tentatively, D is TRBD2 (5 bases). CDR3 length equals 16 residues. Germline V CDR1 and CDR2: MDHEN, SYDVKM. The ends were cut back, 0 bases at V and 2 bases at J, with 12 bases in the middle. CDR3 amino acids: CASSLWSSTATDTQYF. The CDR3 DNA reads TGTGCCAGCAGTTTATGGTCTAGCACTGCCACAGATACGCAGTATTTT.

This clonotype was observed many times. The chain carries TRBV2 and TRBJ2-2, with D unclear. CDR1 is SNHLY and CDR2 is FYNNEI in the germline V gene. The V end was cut by 0 bases, the J end by 2 bases, with 10 bases between. The length of the CDR3 is 16 residues. Written as DNA, the CDR3 is TGTGCCAGCAGTGAAGCAACAGCCGTTAACACCGGGGAGCTGTTTTTT. Its translation: CASSEATAVNTGELFF.

This clonotype was picked up many times. V and J are TRBV28 and TRBJ1-5; D unclear. From germline, CDR1 is MDHEN and CDR2 SYDVKM. Trimming pared 1 base from V and 2 bases from J, leaving 9 bases between. The CDR3 is made up of 15 amino acids. CDR3 loop: CASSLYPQGNQPQHF. The CDR3 DNA follows: TGTGCCAGCAGTTTATACCCTCAAGGCAATCAGCCCCAGCATTTT.

This clonotype was recorded at least ten times. The J gene is TRBJ2-5, the V gene TRBV19; a possible D gene is TRBD1 (6 bases). Germline V gene data show CDR1 as LNHDA and CDR2 as SQIVND (reference sequence). Deletions cut 5 bases from V and 4 bases from J, with 14 bases between. This CDR3 has 14 residues. The CDR3 loop is CASSLGAYGETQYF. DNA of the CDR3: TGTGCCAGTAGTTTGGGGGCTTACGGAGAGACCCAGTACTTC.

In this sample, this clonotype turned up many times. The rearrangement links TRBV7-8 to TRBJ2-7; D is perhaps TRBD2 (5 bases). Trimming shortened V by 3 bases and J by 6 bases, and 15 bases separated the two germline ends. The CDR3 is made up of 14 amino acids. Germline lookup yields CDR1 SGHVS and CDR2 FQNEAQ. Here the CDR3 DNA reads TGTGCCAGCAGCTTGTCGGGATTGGTCCGCGAGCAGTACTTC. This sequence encodes CASSLSGLVREQYF.